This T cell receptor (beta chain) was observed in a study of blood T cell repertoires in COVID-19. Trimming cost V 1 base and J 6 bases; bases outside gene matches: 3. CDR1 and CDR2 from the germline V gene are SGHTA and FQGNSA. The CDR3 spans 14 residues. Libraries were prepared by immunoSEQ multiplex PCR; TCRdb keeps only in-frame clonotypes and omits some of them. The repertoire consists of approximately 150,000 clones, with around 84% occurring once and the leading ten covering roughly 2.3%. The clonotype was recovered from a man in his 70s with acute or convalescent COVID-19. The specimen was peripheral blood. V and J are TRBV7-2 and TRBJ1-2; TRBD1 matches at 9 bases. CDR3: CASSLDRGRDGYTF. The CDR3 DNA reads TGTGCCAGCAGCTTAGACAGGGGGCGCGATGGCTACACCTTC.